This is a list of T cell receptor beta chains from one sample in a study of T cells after yellow fever vaccination. TCRdb analysed the 5' RACE reads with MiXCR anew, one entry per CDR3 protein. The sample gives 100,000 to 150,000 distinct CDR3 sequences, 7.4% of which show up once; just under 2.5% is in the top ten. The sequencing used CD4+ T cells sorted from PBMCs, collected 10 to 11 days after the first yellow fever vaccination. The source of these receptors is a man aged 18 to 29 who received the YFV17D yellow fever vaccine. CDR3s include the opening cysteine and the closing phenylalanine or tryptophan. A D gene is named only where the DNA matches it firmly. Clone size, where shown, is once, few, many, or a class for clones that have expanded.

>few|TRBJ1-2|-|TRBV7-2
TGTGCCAGCACCCTAGGGTACACCTTGGGCTATGGCTACACCTTC
CASTLGYTLGYGYTF
>many|TRBJ1-1|-|TRBV2
TGTGCCAGCAGTGAACGGGGTGAAGCTTTCTTT
CASSERGEAFF
>many|TRBJ2-3|-|TRBV20-1
TGCAGTGCAAGAGGCCAAAGCGCAGATACGCAGTATTTT
CSARGQSADTQYF
>many|TRBJ2-3|TRBD1|TRBV10-3
TGTGCCATCAGTATACAGGGGGGTACGCAGTATTTT
CAISIQGGTQYF
>many|TRBJ1-3|-|TRBV6-5
TGTGCCAGCAGTTACCCGCCCGGGCCTCCAGACACCATATATTTT
CASSYPPGPPDTIYF
>many|TRBJ2-3|-|TRBV24-1
TGTGCCACCAGTCTCCGGGGGCCGACAGATACGCAGTATTTT
CATSLRGPTDTQYF
>many|TRBJ1-5|TRBD1|TRBV7-2
TGTGCCAGCAGCCTTCGGACAGGGGAAGGTCAGCCCCAGCATTTT
CASSLRTGEGQPQHF
>many|TRBJ2-5|-|TRBV3-1
TGTGCCAGCAGCCAAAATAGGGGGCAAGAGACCCAGTACTTC
CASSQNRGQETQYF
>-|TRBJ2-1|-|TRBV25-1
TGTGCCAGCAGTGAAGGGTTTTTCGCCTACAATGAGCAGTTCTTC
CASSEGFFAYNEQFF
>medium-sized|TRBJ2-5|TRBD2|TRBV7-2
TGTGCCAGCAGCTCCGGGGGGGCCCCAGAGACCCAGTACTTC
CASSSGGAPETQYF
>many|TRBJ1-1|TRBD1|TRBV3-1
TGTGCCAGCAGCCAGCGACAGGGTAGCACTGAAGCTTTCTTT
CASSQRQGSTEAFF
>many|TRBJ2-1|-|TRBV4-2
TGTGCCAGCAGCCACGCTCCCAGGGGCCTCGGGAATGAGCAGTTCTTC
CASSHAPRGLGNEQFF
>few|TRBJ1-5|-|TRBV10-3
TGTGCCATCGGTCAGAATAGCAATCAGCCCCAGCATTTT
CAIGQNSNQPQHF
>-|TRBJ2-7|TRBD2|TRBV5-4
TGTGCCAGCAGCTTGACTAGCGGCGAGCAGTACTTC
CASSLTSGEQYF
>many|TRBJ2-1|-|TRBV5-1
TGCGCCAGCAGCTTGGTCAGGGAGGACGATGAGCAGTTCTTC
CASSLVREDDEQFF
>many|TRBJ1-2|TRBD1|TRBV28
TGTGCCAGCAGTTTATATGCGGGACAGGGGGTCTATGGCTACACCTTC
CASSLYAGQGVYGYTF
>many|TRBJ2-2|-|TRBV5-5
TGTGCCAGCAGCTTGTCCCCTAACACCGGGGAGCTGTTTTTT
CASSLSPNTGELFF
>many|TRBJ2-1|-|TRBV7-3
TGTGCCAGCAGCTCGGACCGGGACCCAGCCGTCTATGAGCAGTTCTTC
CASSSDRDPAVYEQFF
>many|TRBJ2-2|-|TRBV7-8
TGTGCCAGCAGCCCCCGTAACCGCTTGACTACCGGGGAGCTGTTTTTT
CASSPRNRLTTGELFF
>many|TRBJ1-6|-|TRBV7-9
TGTGCCAGCAGCTTAGGTACTCTCGATAATTCACCCCTCCACTTT
CASSLGTLDNSPLHF
>many|TRBJ2-1|-|TRBV30
TGTGCCTGGAGTGTACGCGGGGTAAACCATGAGCAGTTCTTC
CAWSVRGVNHEQFF
>-|TRBJ2-5|-|TRBV7-9
TGTGCCAGCAGCTTTGCGGGGGCCCACCAAGAGACCCAGTACTTC
CASSFAGAHQETQYF
>-|TRBJ2-3|TRBD2|TRBV4-3
TGCGCCAGCAGCCAATCGACTAGCGGGGCCCGCCGCGATACGCAGTATTTT
CASSQSTSGARRDTQYF
>-|TRBJ2-5|TRBD2|TRBV4-2
TGTGCCAGCAGCCCCGGGCTAGCGGGGATACAAGAGACCCAGTACTTC
CASSPGLAGIQETQYF
>many|TRBJ2-5|-|TRBV7-2
TGTGCCAGCAGCTGGAGGGGAGGGGGGGAGACCCAGTACTTC
CASSWRGGGETQYF
>many|TRBJ2-3|-|TRBV12-3/TRBV12-4
TGTGCCAGCAGTTTAGACCCCCCCGCCACAGATACGCAGTATTTT
CASSLDPPATDTQYF
>many|TRBJ2-3|-|TRBV6-1
TGTGCCAGCAGTGAAGGGAATACGCAGTATTTT
CASSEGNTQYF
>many|TRBJ2-5|TRBD1|TRBV5-1
TGCGCCAGCAGCGGCAGGGGGTGGTTCCAAGAGACCCAGTACTTC
CASSGRGWFQETQYF
>many|TRBJ1-1|-|TRBV6-5
TGTGCCAGCAGCCCAAACGCCGGTCTAGCTTTCTTT
CASSPNAGLAFF